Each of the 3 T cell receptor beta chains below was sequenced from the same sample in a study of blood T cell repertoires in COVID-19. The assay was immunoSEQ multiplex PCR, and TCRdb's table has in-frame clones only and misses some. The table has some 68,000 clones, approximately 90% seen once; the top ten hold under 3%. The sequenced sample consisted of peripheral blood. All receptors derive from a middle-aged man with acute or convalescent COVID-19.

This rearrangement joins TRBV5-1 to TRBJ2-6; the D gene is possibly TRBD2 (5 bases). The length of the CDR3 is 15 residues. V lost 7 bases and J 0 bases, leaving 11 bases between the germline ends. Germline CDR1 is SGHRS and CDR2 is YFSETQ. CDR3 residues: CASQSGSSGANVLTF. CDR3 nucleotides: TGCGCCAGCCAGTCGGGGAGCTCTGGGGCCAACGTCCTGACTTTC.

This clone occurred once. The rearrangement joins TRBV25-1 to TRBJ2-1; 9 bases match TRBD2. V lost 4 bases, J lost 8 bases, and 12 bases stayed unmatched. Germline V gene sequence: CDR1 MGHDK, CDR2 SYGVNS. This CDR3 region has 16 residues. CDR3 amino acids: CASSGQGGRALDEQFF. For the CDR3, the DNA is TGTGCCAGCAGTGGACAGGGCGGGAGGGCCTTAGATGAGCAGTTCTTC.

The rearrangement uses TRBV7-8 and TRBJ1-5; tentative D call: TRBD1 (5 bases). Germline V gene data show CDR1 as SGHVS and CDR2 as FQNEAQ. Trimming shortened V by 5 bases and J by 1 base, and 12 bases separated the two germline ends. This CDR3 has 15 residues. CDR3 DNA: TGTGCCAGCAGCGCGACAGTTATGAGCAATCAGCCCCAGCATTTT. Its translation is CASSATVMSNQPQHF.